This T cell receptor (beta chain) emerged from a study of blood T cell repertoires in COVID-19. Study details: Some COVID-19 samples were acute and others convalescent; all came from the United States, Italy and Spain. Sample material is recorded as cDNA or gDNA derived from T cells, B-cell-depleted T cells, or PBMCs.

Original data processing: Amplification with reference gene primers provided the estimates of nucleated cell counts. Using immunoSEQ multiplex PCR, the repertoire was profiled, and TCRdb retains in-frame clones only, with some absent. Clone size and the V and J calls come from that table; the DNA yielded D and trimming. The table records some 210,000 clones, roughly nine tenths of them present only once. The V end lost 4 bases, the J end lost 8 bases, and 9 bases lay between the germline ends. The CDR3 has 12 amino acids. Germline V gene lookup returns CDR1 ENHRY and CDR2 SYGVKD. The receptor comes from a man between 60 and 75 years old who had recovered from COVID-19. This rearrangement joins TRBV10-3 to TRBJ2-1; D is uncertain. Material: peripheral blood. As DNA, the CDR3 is TGTGCCATCAGTGGAAGGAGCGATGAGCAGTTCTTC. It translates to CAISGRSDEQFF.